This T cell receptor beta chain was documented in a study of cytomegalovirus exposure and HLA in healthy donors. This clone was seen just once. The germline CDR1 and CDR2 sequences are SGHTA and FQGNSA. V lost 1 base and J 1 base, leaving 19 bases between the germline ends. CDR3 length equals 18 residues. Researchers ran the PCR with 60 Vbeta and 13 Jbeta primers. The protocol was immunoSEQ multiplex PCR, while the TCRdb copy is restricted to in-frame clones and leaves out a portion. The sample yields about 98,000 clones, around 67% seen once. The clonotype comes from a male donor in good health and CMV-seronegative. Material: PBMCs. The chain uses TRBV7-2 and TRBJ1-1; the D is unclear. This chain's CDR3 is CASSLVSAGQFRNTEAFF. CDR3 bases: TGTGCCAGCAGCTTAGTTTCGGCAGGCCAGTTTCGGAACACTGAAGCTTTCTTT.